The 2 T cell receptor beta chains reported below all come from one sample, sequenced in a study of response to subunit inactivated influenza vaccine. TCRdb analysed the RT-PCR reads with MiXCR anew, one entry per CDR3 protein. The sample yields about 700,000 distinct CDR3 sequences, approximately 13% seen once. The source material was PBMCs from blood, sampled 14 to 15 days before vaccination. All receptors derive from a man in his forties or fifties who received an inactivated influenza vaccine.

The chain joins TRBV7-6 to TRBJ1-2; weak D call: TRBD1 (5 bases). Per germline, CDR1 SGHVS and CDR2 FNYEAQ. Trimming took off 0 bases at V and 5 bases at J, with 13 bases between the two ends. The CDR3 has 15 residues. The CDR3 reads CASSLARGTRYGYTF. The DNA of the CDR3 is TGTGCCAGCAGCTTAGCGCGAGGGACCCGATATGGCTACACCTTC.

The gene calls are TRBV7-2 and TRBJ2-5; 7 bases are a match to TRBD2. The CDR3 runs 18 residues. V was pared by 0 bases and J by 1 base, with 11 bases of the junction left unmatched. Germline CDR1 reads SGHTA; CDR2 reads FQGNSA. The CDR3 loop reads CASSLALGGRGFQETQYF. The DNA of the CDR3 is TGTGCCAGCAGCTTAGCTTTAGGAGGGAGGGGATTCCAAGAGACCCAGTACTTC.